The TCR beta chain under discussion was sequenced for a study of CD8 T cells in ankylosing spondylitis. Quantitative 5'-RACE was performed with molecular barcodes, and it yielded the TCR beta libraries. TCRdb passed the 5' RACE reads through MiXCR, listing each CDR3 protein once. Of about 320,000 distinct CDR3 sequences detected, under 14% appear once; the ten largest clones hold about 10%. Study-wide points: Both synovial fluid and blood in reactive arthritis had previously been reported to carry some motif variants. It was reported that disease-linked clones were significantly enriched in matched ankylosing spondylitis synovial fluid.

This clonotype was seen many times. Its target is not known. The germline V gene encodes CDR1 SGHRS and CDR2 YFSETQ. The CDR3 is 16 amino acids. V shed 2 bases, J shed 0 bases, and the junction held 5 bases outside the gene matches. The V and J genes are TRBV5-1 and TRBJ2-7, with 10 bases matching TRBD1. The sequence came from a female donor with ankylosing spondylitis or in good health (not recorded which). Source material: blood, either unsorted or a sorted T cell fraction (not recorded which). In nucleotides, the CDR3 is TGCGCCAGCAGCTTTCCGGGACAGGGGAGCTCCTACGAGCAGTACTTC. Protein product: CASSFPGQGSSYEQYF. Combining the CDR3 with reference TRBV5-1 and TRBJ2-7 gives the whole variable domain KAGVTQTPRYLIKTRGQQVTLSCSPISGHRSVSWYQQTPGQGLQFLFEYFSETQRNKGNFPGRFSGRQFSNSRSEMNVSTLELGDSALYLCASSFPGQGSSYEQYFGPGTRLTVT.